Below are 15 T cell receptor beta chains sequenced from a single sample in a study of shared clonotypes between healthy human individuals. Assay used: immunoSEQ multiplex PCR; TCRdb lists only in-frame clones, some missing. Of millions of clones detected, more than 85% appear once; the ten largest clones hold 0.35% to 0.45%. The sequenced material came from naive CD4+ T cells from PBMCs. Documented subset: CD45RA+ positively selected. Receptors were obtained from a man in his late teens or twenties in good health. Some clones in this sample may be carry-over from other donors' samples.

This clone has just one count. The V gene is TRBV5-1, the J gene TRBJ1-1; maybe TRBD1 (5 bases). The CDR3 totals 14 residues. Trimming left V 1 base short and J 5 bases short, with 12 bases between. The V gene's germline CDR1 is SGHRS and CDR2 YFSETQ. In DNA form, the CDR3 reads TGCGCCAGCAGCTTGTCGGGGACGGGAACTGAAGCTTTCTTT. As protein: CASSLSGTGTEAFF.

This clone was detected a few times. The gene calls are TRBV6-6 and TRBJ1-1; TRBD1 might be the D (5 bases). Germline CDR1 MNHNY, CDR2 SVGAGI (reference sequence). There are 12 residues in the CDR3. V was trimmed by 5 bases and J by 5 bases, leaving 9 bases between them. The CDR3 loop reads CASSPGLTEAFF. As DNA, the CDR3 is TGTGCCAGCAGTCCAGGGTTGACTGAAGCTTTCTTT.

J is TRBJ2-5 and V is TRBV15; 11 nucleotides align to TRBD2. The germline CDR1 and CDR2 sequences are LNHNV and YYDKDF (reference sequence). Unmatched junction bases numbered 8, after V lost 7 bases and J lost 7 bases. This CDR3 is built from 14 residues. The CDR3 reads CATTTSGGQGTQYF. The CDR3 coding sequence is TGTGCCACCACCACTAGCGGGGGACAGGGGACCCAGTACTTC.

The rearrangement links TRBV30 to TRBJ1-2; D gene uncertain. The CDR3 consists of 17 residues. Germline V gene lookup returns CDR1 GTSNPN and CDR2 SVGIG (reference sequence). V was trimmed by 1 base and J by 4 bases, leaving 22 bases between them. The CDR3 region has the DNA TGTGCCTGGAGTGCTCTGTCTCCAGCGAAGAGAACCTATGGCTACACCTTC. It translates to CAWSALSPAKRTYGYTF.

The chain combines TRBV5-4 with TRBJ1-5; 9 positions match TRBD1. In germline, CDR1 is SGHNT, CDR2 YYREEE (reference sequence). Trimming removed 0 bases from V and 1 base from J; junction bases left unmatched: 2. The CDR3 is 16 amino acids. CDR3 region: CASSLGGTGSNQPQHF. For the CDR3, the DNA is TGTGCCAGCAGCTTGGGTGGGACAGGGAGCAATCAGCCCCAGCATTTT.

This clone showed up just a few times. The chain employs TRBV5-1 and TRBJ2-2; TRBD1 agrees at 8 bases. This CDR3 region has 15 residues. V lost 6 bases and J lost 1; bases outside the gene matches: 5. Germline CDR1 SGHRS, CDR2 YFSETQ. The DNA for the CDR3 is TGCGCCAGCAATCAGGGGGCCGGGAACACCGGGGAGCTGTTTTTT. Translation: CASNQGAGNTGELFF.

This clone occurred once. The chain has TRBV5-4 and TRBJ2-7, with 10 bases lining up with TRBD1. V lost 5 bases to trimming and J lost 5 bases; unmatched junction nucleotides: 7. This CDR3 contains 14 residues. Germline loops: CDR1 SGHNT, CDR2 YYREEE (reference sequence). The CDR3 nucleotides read TGTGCCAGCAGAAGGGACAGGGGAATCCACGAGCAGTACTTC. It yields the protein CASRRDRGIHEQYF.

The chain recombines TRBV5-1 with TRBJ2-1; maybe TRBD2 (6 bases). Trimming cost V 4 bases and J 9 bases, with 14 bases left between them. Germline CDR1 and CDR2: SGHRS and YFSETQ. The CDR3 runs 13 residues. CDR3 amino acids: CASSVSSAGEQFF. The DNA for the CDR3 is TGCGCCAGCAGCGTTTCTAGCGCCGGTGAGCAGTTCTTC.

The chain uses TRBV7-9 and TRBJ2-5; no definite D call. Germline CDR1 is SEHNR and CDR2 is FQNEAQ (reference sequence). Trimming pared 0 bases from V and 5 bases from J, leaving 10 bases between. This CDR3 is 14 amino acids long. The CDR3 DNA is TGTGCCAGCAGCTTAGCGGGAAGGATTGAGACCCAGTACTTC. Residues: CASSLAGRIETQYF.

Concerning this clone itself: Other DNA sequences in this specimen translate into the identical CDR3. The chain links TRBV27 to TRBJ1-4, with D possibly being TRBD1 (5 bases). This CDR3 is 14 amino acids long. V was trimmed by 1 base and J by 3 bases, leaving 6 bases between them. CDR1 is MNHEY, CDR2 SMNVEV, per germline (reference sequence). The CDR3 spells CASSLWGPNEKLFF. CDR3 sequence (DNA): TGTGCCAGCAGTTTATGGGGACCTAATGAAAAACTGTTTTTT.

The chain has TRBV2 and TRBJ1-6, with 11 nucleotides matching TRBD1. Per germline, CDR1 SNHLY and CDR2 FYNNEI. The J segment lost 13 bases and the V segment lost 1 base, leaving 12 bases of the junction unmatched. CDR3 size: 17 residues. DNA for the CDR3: TGTGCCAGCAGTGAAGAGGGTGGACAGGGGGCCGGCGCTCCCCTCCACTTT. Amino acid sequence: CASSEEGGQGAGAPLHF.

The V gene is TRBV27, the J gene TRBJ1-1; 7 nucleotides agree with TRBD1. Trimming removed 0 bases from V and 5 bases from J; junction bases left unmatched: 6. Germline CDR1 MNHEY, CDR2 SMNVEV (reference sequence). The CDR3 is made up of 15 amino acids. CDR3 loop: CASSLSRGLETEAFF. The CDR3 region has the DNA TGTGCCAGCAGTTTATCAAGGGGGCTTGAGACTGAAGCTTTCTTT.

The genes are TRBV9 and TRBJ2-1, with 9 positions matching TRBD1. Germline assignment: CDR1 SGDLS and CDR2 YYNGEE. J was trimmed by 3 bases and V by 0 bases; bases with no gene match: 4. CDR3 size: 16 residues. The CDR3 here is CASSVAGTGSYNEQFF. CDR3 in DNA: TGTGCCAGCAGCGTAGCCGGGACAGGGAGCTACAATGAGCAGTTCTTC.

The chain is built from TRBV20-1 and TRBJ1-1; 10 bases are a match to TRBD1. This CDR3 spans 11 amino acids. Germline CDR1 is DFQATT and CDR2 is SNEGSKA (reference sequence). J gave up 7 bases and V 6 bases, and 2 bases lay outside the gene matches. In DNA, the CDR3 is TGCAGTGCGACAGGGGGCGGTGAAGCTTTCTTT. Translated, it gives CSATGGGEAFF.

CDR3 loop: CASSASGGGYNEQFF. CDR3 coding DNA: TGCGCCAGCAGCGCGTCAGGGGGAGGTTACAATGAGCAGTTCTTC. The chain is built from TRBV5-1 and TRBJ2-1, with D possibly TRBD1 on 7 matching bases. The CDR3 sequence is 15 residues long. Trimming took off 4 bases at V and 4 bases at J, with 15 bases between the two ends. CDR1 and CDR2 from the germline V gene are SGHRS and YFSETQ.